This T cell receptor (beta chain) was obtained from a study of shared clonotypes between healthy human individuals. Trimming took 5 bases from V and 0 from J; bases not matched to a gene: 8. The germline CDR1 and CDR2 sequences are SGHRS and YFSETQ. The CDR3 is 15 residues long. Findings and limits, study-wide: Estimated richness was generally greater in naive than memory subsets.

Remarks on this clone: Its specificity is unknown.

Here immunoSEQ multiplex PCR was the method, and the copy in TCRdb shows in-frame clones only, minus some. The sample holds 980,000 or so clones, about 80% seen once. Splitting of CD4+ cells produced CD45RA+ naive and CD45RA-negative memory subsets. The rearrangement joins TRBV5-1 to TRBJ2-7, with 7 bases that match TRBD1. The sample was memory CD4+ T cells sorted from blood. Indicated subset: CD45RA-negative fraction. The receptor was isolated from a man younger than 35 in good health. The CDR3 protein is CASRISGQASYEQYF. In DNA form, the CDR3 reads TGCGCCAGCAGAATTTCCGGACAGGCCTCCTACGAGCAGTACTTC.